The clone carrying this T cell receptor (beta chain) was seen repeatedly, ten times or more. Amplification of TCR beta CDR3 regions used RNA as the template. The HTBI primer set served for first-round RT-PCR of the TCR CDR3. TCRdb called the multiplex PCR reads again in MiXCR, with one record for every CDR3 protein. The repertoire consists of 250,000 to 300,000 distinct CDR3 sequences, with roughly 13% occurring once and the leading ten covering approximately 7.9%. The CDR3 covers 16 residues. The ends lost 6 bases at V and 5 bases at J; junction bases unmatched: 14. Looked up from germline, CDR1 is SNHLY and CDR2 is FYNNEI. The sample belongs to a study of T cells in Graves' hyperthyroidism and ophthalmopathy.

Sequenced: blood. This TCR came from a woman between 40 and 55 years old with Graves' hyperthyroidism. The J gene is TRBJ2-7, the V gene TRBV2, with 9 nucleotides matching TRBD1. This CDR3 is CASSRLSGTGRNEQYF. The CDR3 bases are TGTGCCAGCAGCCGTCTTTCCGGGACAGGGCGAAACGAGCAGTACTTC.